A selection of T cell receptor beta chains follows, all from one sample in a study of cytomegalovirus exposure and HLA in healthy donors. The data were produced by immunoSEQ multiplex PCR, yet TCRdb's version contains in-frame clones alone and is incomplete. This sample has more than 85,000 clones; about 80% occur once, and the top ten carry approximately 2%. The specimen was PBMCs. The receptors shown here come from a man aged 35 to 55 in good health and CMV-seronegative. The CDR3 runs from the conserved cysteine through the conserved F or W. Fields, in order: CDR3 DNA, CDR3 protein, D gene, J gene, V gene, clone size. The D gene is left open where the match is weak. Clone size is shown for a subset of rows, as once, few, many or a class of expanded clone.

cdr3_nt: TGTGCCAGCAGCTTAGCAAACTATCGGGATGAGCAGTTCTTC
cdr3_aa: CASSLANYRDEQFF
d_call: NA
j_call: TRBJ2-1
v_call: TRBV7-2
clone_size: NA

cdr3_nt: TGTGCCAGCAGTGATCTAAAAATCGGAAACACCATATATTTT
cdr3_aa: CASSDLKIGNTIYF
d_call: NA
j_call: TRBJ1-3
v_call: TRBV6-1
clone_size: NA

cdr3_nt: TGTGCCAGCAGCTTAGGACCTAGCGGGGTGGTTAATGAGCAGTTCTTC
cdr3_aa: CASSLGPSGVVNEQFF
d_call: TRBD2
j_call: TRBJ2-1
v_call: TRBV7-6
clone_size: NA

cdr3_nt: TGTGCCAGCAGCTTGGGACAGGCGAACACTGAAGCTTTCTTT
cdr3_aa: CASSLGQANTEAFF
d_call: TRBD1
j_call: TRBJ1-1
v_call: TRBV7-9
clone_size: once

cdr3_nt: TGTGCCAGCTCTTTAAGACAGGGAAGGAATGAAAAACTGTTTTTT
cdr3_aa: CASSLRQGRNEKLFF
d_call: TRBD1
j_call: TRBJ1-4
v_call: TRBV18
clone_size: few

cdr3_nt: TGTGCCAGCACCACCAGGACTCGTAGGGAAAAACTGTTTTTT
cdr3_aa: CASTTRTRREKLFF
d_call: NA
j_call: TRBJ1-4
v_call: TRBV7-9
clone_size: NA

cdr3_nt: TGTGCCAGCAGCCAAACCACCGGGACAGGGCGGGAAAAACTGTTTTTT
cdr3_aa: CASSQTTGTGREKLFF
d_call: TRBD1
j_call: TRBJ1-4
v_call: TRBV28
clone_size: NA

cdr3_nt: TGCGCCAGCAGCCAAGTTGGCGGTAGCTCCTACGAGCAGTACTTC
cdr3_aa: CASSQVGGSSYEQYF
d_call: NA
j_call: TRBJ2-7
v_call: TRBV4-3
clone_size: few

cdr3_nt: TGTGCCAGCAGCGGGACAGTGAGCACAGATACGCAGTATTTT
cdr3_aa: CASSGTVSTDTQYF
d_call: TRBD1
j_call: TRBJ2-3
v_call: TRBV6-5
clone_size: NA

cdr3_nt: TGTGCCAGCAGTCGGACAGGGACAACGTTGAACACTGAAGCTTTCTTT
cdr3_aa: CASSRTGTTLNTEAFF
d_call: TRBD1
j_call: TRBJ1-1
v_call: TRBV5-4
clone_size: few

cdr3_nt: TGTGCCAGCAGTTTAAGTTTGGGCGAAGCACGGCCCCAGCATTTT
cdr3_aa: CASSLSLGEARPQHF
d_call: NA
j_call: TRBJ1-5
v_call: TRBV28
clone_size: NA

cdr3_nt: TGTGCCAGCAGTCGACTAGCGGGCGTCGAGCAGTACTTC
cdr3_aa: CASSRLAGVEQYF
d_call: TRBD2
j_call: TRBJ2-7
v_call: TRBV7-9
clone_size: NA

cdr3_nt: TGTGCCAGCAGCTCAGACAGGGGTACTCTTCAGCCCCAGCATTTT
cdr3_aa: CASSSDRGTLQPQHF
d_call: TRBD1
j_call: TRBJ1-5
v_call: TRBV7-2
clone_size: NA

cdr3_nt: TGTGCCAGCAGCTCAGGGGGAACAGATACGCAGTATTTT
cdr3_aa: CASSSGGTDTQYF
d_call: TRBD1
j_call: TRBJ2-3
v_call: TRBV7-9
clone_size: NA

cdr3_nt: TGTGCCAGCAGCCGGACTAGCGTGAACACCGGGGAGCTGTTTTTT
cdr3_aa: CASSRTSVNTGELFF
d_call: TRBD2
j_call: TRBJ2-2
v_call: TRBV11-3
clone_size: NA

cdr3_nt: TGTGCCAGCAGCCGGGACAGGGAAACCTACGAGCAGTACTTC
cdr3_aa: CASSRDRETYEQYF
d_call: TRBD1
j_call: TRBJ2-7
v_call: TRBV6-5
clone_size: NA

cdr3_nt: TGCAGCGTTAGCAGGATGTCCCAAGAGACCCAGTACTTC
cdr3_aa: CSVSRMSQETQYF
d_call: NA
j_call: TRBJ2-5
v_call: TRBV29-1
clone_size: NA

cdr3_nt: TGTGCCAGCAGTGAATCCCTAGCGAGCGCCTACGAGCAGTACTTC
cdr3_aa: CASSESLASAYEQYF
d_call: NA
j_call: TRBJ2-7
v_call: TRBV25-1
clone_size: medium-sized

cdr3_nt: TGTGCCAGCAGCTTGAGCAGGGCCTATAATTCACCCCTCCACTTT
cdr3_aa: CASSLSRAYNSPLHF
d_call: NA
j_call: TRBJ1-6
v_call: TRBV7-9
clone_size: NA

cdr3_nt: TGTGCCAGTAGTCTAGCTAGCGGGCACTACAAAAACATTCAGTACTTC
cdr3_aa: CASSLASGHYKNIQYF
d_call: TRBD2
j_call: TRBJ2-4
v_call: TRBV19
clone_size: once

cdr3_nt: TGCAGCGTACAGGGAGAAGAGACCCAGTACTTC
cdr3_aa: CSVQGEETQYF
d_call: NA
j_call: TRBJ2-5
v_call: TRBV29-1
clone_size: NA

cdr3_nt: TGTGCCTCGTGGCGGGACAGGGGCACTGAAGCTTTCTTT
cdr3_aa: CASWRDRGTEAFF
d_call: TRBD1
j_call: TRBJ1-1
v_call: TRBV30
clone_size: NA

cdr3_nt: TGCGCCAGCAGCTTGGCGGCAGGGGTCTCCTACGAGCAGTACTTC
cdr3_aa: CASSLAAGVSYEQYF
d_call: NA
j_call: TRBJ2-7
v_call: TRBV5-1
clone_size: NA

cdr3_nt: TGTGCCAGCAGCTTAGTTAACAGGGCGAATAGCCACTATGGCTACACCTTC
cdr3_aa: CASSLVNRANSHYGYTF
d_call: NA
j_call: TRBJ1-2
v_call: TRBV7-2
clone_size: NA

cdr3_nt: TGTGCCAGCAGCTTAGCACAGATCTACGAGCAGTACTTC
cdr3_aa: CASSLAQIYEQYF
d_call: NA
j_call: TRBJ2-7
v_call: TRBV11-2
clone_size: few

cdr3_nt: TGTGCCAGCAGTGAAGCGCTTCTAGTAGCTTTCTTT
cdr3_aa: CASSEALLVAFF
d_call: NA
j_call: TRBJ1-1
v_call: TRBV6-1
clone_size: NA

cdr3_nt: TGCGCCAGCAGCCAAGGATTAGGGGAAGCACAGCCCCAGCATTTT
cdr3_aa: CASSQGLGEAQPQHF
d_call: NA
j_call: TRBJ1-5
v_call: TRBV4-3
clone_size: NA

cdr3_nt: TGTGCCAGCAGCCTTCCAGGTAACCCTGAAGCTTTCTTT
cdr3_aa: CASSLPGNPEAFF
d_call: NA
j_call: TRBJ1-1
v_call: TRBV27
clone_size: NA

cdr3_nt: TGCGCCAGCAGCCACGGACTAGCGGGGGGCACAGATACGCAGTATTTT
cdr3_aa: CASSHGLAGGTDTQYF
d_call: TRBD2
j_call: TRBJ2-3
v_call: TRBV5-1
clone_size: few

cdr3_nt: TGTGCCAGCAGCTACGGGACAGGGGGCTATTCATACTATGGCTACACCTTC
cdr3_aa: CASSYGTGGYSYYGYTF
d_call: TRBD1
j_call: TRBJ1-2
v_call: TRBV5-5
clone_size: NA

cdr3_nt: TGTGCCAGCAGTAGGGACAGAGCAGAGACCCAGTACTTC
cdr3_aa: CASSRDRAETQYF
d_call: TRBD1
j_call: TRBJ2-5
v_call: TRBV7-7
clone_size: NA

cdr3_nt: TGCGCCAGCAGCCAAGAAGTTGACAGGGGGACCGGCTACACCTTC
cdr3_aa: CASSQEVDRGTGYTF
d_call: TRBD1
j_call: TRBJ1-2
v_call: TRBV4-1
clone_size: NA

cdr3_nt: TGTGCCAGCAGCTTAACGGGACAGGCAAGCACAGATACGCAGTATTTT
cdr3_aa: CASSLTGQASTDTQYF
d_call: TRBD1
j_call: TRBJ2-3
v_call: TRBV7-3
clone_size: once

cdr3_nt: TGTGCCAGCAGTTTTAGCGGGGCGGTCCAAGAGACCCAGTACTTC
cdr3_aa: CASSFSGAVQETQYF
d_call: TRBD2
j_call: TRBJ2-5
v_call: TRBV28
clone_size: NA

cdr3_nt: TGTGCCAGCAGCCAAAGGACAGGGGGCGCCCCCGGGGAGCTGTTTTTT
cdr3_aa: CASSQRTGGAPGELFF
d_call: TRBD1
j_call: TRBJ2-2
v_call: TRBV4-2
clone_size: NA